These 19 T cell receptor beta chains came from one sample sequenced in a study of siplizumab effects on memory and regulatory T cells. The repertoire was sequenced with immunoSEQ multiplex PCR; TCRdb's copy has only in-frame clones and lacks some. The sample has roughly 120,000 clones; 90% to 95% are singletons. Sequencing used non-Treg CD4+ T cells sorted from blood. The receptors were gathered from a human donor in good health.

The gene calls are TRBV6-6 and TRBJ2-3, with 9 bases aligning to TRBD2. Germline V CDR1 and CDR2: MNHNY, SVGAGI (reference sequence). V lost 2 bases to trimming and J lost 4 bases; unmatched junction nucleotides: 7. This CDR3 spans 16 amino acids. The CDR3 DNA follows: TGTGCCAGCAGTTACCCATTAGCGGGAGTGGCAGATACGCAGTATTTT. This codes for CASSYPLAGVADTQYF.

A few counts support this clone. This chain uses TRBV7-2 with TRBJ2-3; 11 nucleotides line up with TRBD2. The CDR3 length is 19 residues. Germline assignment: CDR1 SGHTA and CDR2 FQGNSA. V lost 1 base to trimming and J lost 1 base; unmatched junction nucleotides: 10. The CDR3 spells CASSLVSGGTSGRTDTQYF. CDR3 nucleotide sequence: TGTGCCAGCAGCTTAGTTTCCGGGGGGACTAGCGGCCGCACAGATACGCAGTATTTT.

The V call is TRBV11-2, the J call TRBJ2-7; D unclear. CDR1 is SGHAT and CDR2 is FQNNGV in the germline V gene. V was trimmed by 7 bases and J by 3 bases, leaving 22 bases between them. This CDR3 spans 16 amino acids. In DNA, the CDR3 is TGTGCCAGCACCCGGCAGGCAGGATCCACCCTCTACGAGCAGTACTTC. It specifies CASTRQAGSTLYEQYF.

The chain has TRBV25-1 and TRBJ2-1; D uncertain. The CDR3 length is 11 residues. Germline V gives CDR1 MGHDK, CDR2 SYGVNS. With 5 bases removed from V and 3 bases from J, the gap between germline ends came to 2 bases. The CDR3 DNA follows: TGTGCCAGCAGTTACTACAATGAGCAGTTCTTC. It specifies CASSYYNEQFF.

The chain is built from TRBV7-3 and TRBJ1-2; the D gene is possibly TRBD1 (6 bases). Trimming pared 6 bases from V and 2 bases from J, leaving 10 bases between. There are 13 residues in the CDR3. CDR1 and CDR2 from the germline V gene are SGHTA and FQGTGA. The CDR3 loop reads CASRSTGNYGYTF. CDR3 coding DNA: TGTGCCAGCAGATCCACAGGGAACTATGGCTACACCTTC.

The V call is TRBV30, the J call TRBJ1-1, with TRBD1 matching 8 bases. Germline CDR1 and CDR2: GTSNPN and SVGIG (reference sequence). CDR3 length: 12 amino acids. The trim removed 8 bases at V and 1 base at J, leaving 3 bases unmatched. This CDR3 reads CAKDRANTEAFF. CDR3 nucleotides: TGTGCCAAGGACAGGGCGAACACTGAAGCTTTCTTT.

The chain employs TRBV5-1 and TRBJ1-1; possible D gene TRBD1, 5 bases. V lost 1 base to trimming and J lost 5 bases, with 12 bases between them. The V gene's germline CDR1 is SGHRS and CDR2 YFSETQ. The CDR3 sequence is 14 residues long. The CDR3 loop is CASSLNGGGTEAFF. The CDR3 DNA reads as TGCGCCAGCAGCTTGAACGGCGGGGGGACTGAAGCTTTCTTT.

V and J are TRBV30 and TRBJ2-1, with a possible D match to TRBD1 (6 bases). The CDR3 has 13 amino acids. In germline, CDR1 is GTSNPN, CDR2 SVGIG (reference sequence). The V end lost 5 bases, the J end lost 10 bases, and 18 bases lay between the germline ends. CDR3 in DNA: TGTGCCTGGGACAGGAACTATGATTCGGAGCAGTTCTTC. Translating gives CAWDRNYDSEQFF.

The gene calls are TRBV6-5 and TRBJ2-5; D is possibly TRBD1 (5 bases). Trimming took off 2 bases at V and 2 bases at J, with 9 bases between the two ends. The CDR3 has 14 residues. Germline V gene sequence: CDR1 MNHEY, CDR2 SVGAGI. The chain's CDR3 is CASSYLTGQETQYF. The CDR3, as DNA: TGTGCCAGCAGTTACCTTACAGGTCAAGAGACCCAGTACTTC.

CDR3 nucleotide sequence: TGTGCCAGCTCGGGAGAAGACCTTCACACAGATACGCAGTATTTT. Residues: CASSGEDLHTDTQYF. This sequence joins TRBV18 and TRBJ2-3, with a tentative D call TRBD2 (5 bases). The CDR3 has 15 residues. Germline loops: CDR1 KGHSH, CDR2 LQKENI. V dropped 6 bases and J dropped 2 bases, with 15 bases sitting between them.

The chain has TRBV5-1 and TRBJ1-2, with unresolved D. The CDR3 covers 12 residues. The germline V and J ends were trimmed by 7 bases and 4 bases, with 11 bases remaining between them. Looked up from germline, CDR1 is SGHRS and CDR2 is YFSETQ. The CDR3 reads CASSQEGYGYTF. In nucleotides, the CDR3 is TGCGCCAGCTCCCAGGAGGGCTATGGCTACACCTTC.

The CDR3 spells CASSYLGVEQFF. The DNA for the CDR3 is TGTGCCAGCAGCTACCTAGGGGTCGAGCAGTTCTTC. The chain carries TRBV7-2 and TRBJ2-1; weak D call: TRBD1 (5 bases). Germline CDR1 SGHTA, CDR2 FQGNSA. V lost 4 bases, J lost 10 bases, and 11 bases lay in between. This CDR3 is 12 amino acids long.

The CDR3 loop is CASSQGVGSYNEQFF. DNA for the CDR3: TGTGCCAGCAGCCAAGGGGTCGGCTCCTACAATGAGCAGTTCTTC. The rearrangement uses TRBV4-2 and TRBJ2-1, with unresolved D. Germline loops: CDR1 LGHNA, CDR2 YNFKEQ. The CDR3 is made up of 15 amino acids. Trimming pared 1 base from V and 0 bases from J, leaving 7 bases between.

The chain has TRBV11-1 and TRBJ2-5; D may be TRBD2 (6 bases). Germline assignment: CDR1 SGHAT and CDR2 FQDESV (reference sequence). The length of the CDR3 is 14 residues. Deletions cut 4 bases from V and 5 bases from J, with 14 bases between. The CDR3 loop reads CASSSASGGETQYF. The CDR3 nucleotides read TGTGCCAGCAGCTCGGCCAGTGGAGGGGAGACCCAGTACTTC.

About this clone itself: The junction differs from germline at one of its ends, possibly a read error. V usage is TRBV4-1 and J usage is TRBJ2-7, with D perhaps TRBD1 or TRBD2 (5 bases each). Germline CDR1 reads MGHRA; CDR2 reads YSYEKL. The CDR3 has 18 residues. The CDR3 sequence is CASNQGRRLPGPYYEQYF. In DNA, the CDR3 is TGCGCCAGCAACCAAGGCCGGAGGTTACCAGGGCCTTACTACGAGCAGTACTTC.

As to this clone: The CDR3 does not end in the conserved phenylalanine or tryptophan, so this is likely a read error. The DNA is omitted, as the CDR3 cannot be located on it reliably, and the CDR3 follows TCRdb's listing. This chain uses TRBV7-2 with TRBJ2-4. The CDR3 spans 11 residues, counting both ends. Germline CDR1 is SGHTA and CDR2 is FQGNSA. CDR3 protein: CASSPEGTVPN.

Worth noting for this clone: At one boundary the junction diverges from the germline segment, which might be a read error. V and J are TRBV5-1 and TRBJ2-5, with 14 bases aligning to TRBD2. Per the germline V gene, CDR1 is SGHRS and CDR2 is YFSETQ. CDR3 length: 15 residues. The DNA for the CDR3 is TGCACCAGCAGCTTCGGACTAGCGGGAGGAGAGACCCAGTACTTC. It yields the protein CTSSFGLAGGETQYF.

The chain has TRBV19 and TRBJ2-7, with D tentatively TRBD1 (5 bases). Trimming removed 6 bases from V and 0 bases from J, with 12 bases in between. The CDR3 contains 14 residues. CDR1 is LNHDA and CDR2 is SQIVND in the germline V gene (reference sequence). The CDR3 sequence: CASRSRESSYEQYF. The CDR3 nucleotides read TGTGCCAGTAGGAGCAGGGAAAGCTCCTACGAGCAGTACTTC.

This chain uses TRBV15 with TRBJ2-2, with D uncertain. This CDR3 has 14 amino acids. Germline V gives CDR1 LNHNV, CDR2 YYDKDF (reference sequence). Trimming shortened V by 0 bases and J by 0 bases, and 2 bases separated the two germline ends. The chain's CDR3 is CATSRDPNTGELFF. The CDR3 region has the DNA TGTGCCACCAGCAGAGACCCGAACACCGGGGAGCTGTTTTTT.